What follows is one T cell receptor beta chain and its context. Its antigen is unknown. This entry belongs to a study of long-term antiretroviral therapy in people with HIV. Study outcomes and limitations: Specimen acquisition occurred between about 2003 and 2017, potentially under older ART regimens. Patients on ART gained diversity, which nonetheless stayed below transplant donor controls.

Germline CDR1 SGHTA, CDR2 FQGNSA. Trimming left V 1 base short and J 4 bases short, with 10 bases between. The length of the CDR3 is 14 residues. Investigators performed immunoSEQ version v3.0 at survey level. Clones were sequenced by immunoSEQ multiplex PCR, and TCRdb holds only the in-frame ones, with some missing. The sample shows almost 20,000 clones, 90% of them seen only once. Each contributor possessed a minimum of one pre-ART and a minimum of two post-ART PBMC samples. The sample here was unsorted PBMCs, taken about 4.5 years before starting antiretroviral therapy. The chain couples TRBV7-2 to TRBJ1-2; D gene unclear. The sequence was obtained from a woman aged 30 to 39 with HIV. The CDR3 nucleotides read TGTGCCAGCAGCTTAGGGACGGCCCCCTATGGCTACACCTTC. Amino acids: CASSLGTAPYGYTF.